The entry below describes one T cell receptor beta chain. The target antigen is unknown. This sample was taken from a study of T-cell memory formation after mild COVID-19. Via MiXCR, TCRdb re-called the 5' RACE reads, giving one row per CDR3 protein. The sample has roughly 120,000 distinct CDR3 sequences, approximately 21% seen once. Points from the study as a whole: Clones that contracted from day 15 to 85 had balanced CD4/CD8; later expanders were CD4+ biased.

CDR3 length equals 16 residues. V lost 6 bases to trimming and J lost 7 bases, with 21 bases between them. The rearrangement links TRBV12-3 or TRBV12-4 to TRBJ2-2; D is uncertain. The sequence came from a man younger than 35 who had mild COVID-19 (a few samples of this study predate the infection). Cell type and time point are not known. Sequencing was done on a sample of PBMCs or a T cell subset sorted from them (not recorded which). The DNA of the CDR3 is TGTGCCAGCAGCTTTGCCCTGGTTAGATGGGGCGGGGAGCTGTTTTTT. As protein: CASSFALVRWGGELFF.